These 10 T cell receptor beta chains were sequenced from one sample in a study of Ad26.COV2.S vaccination and SARS-CoV-2 variants. TCRdb keeps only in-frame clones here, not all; method: immunoSEQ multiplex PCR. The sample includes about 410,000 clones, 92% of them seen just once. Specified treatment: roughly 20 received Ad26.COV2.S at low or high dose, single or two shots; about 5 received placebo; per-sample allocation not given. Sampling was done on day 63 after the first vaccine or placebo injection. Sequenced here: peripheral blood, sampled in a trial of Ad26.COV2.S vaccine versus placebo. These receptors came from a person aged 18-60 years who received the Ad26.COV2.S COVID-19 vaccine or a placebo.

The gene calls are TRBV5-8 and TRBJ1-1, with D possibly matching TRBD1 (5 bases). The germline CDR1 and CDR2 sequences are SGHTS and YDEGEE. The CDR3 runs 15 residues. Trimming left V 1 base short and J 1 base short, with 11 bases between. The CDR3 spells CASSLRRVSNTEAFF. The CDR3, as DNA: TGTGCCAGCAGCTTGCGCAGGGTCTCGAACACTGAAGCTTTCTTT.

V and J are TRBV7-2 and TRBJ1-1; D ambiguous. V dropped 1 base and J dropped 4 bases, with 16 bases sitting between them. This CDR3 has 16 amino acids. CDR1 and CDR2 from the germline V gene are SGHTA and FQGNSA. CDR3 sequence (DNA): TGTGCCAGCAGCTTAGGAAGCGGATGGAGATTCACTGAAGCTTTCTTT. It codes for CASSLGSGWRFTEAFF.

The rearrangement uses TRBV7-2 and TRBJ1-4; 8 bases fit TRBD1. Trimming removed 4 bases from V and 2 bases from J; junction bases left unmatched: 12. CDR1 is SGHTA, CDR2 FQGNSA, per germline. This CDR3 has 18 amino acids. CDR3 nucleotides: TGTGCCAGCAGCTCCCCCAGGGGACAGGCAGGGACTAATGAAAAACTGTTTTTT. Its protein product is CASSSPRGQAGTNEKLFF.

The chain carries TRBV6-2 or TRBV6-3 and TRBJ1-1; D is unresolved. V was shortened by 7 bases and J by 2 bases, with 17 bases between the two germline ends. Germline assignment: CDR1 MNHEY and CDR2 SVGEGT. The CDR3 consists of 15 residues. The CDR3 here is CASTPVGWVNTEAFF. The CDR3 nucleotides are TGTGCCAGCACCCCGGTAGGGTGGGTTAACACTGAAGCTTTCTTT.

The V call is TRBV29-1, the J call TRBJ1-2; TRBD1 matches at 7 bases. The ends lost 0 bases at V and 3 bases at J; junction bases unmatched: 10. The CDR3 has 16 residues. The germline gives CDR1 SQVTM, CDR2 ANQGSEA. DNA of the CDR3: TGCAGCGTTGAAGATCCCCGGAGGGGGCGCGACTATGGCTACACCTTC. It codes for CSVEDPRRGRDYGYTF.

This chain uses TRBV27 with TRBJ2-7, with 7 bases matching TRBD1. This CDR3 has 18 residues. V lost 2 bases and J lost 4; bases outside the gene matches: 17. Looked up from germline, CDR1 is MNHEY and CDR2 is SMNVEV (reference sequence). CDR3 nucleotide sequence: TGTGCCAGCAGTTTAGCAGGGGGTCCTACGGGCGGGTTTTACGAGCAGTACTTC. It codes for CASSLAGGPTGGFYEQYF.

A note on this clone: At the DNA level, this CDR3 is encoded by other sequences in the same sample as well. The J gene is TRBJ2-7, the V gene TRBV27, with 7 bases matching TRBD1. J lost 6 bases, V lost 8 bases, and 10 bases had no gene match. The germline gives CDR1 MNHEY, CDR2 SMNVEV (reference sequence). CDR3 size: 13 residues. CDR3: CASARDSASEQYF. The CDR3, as DNA: TGTGCCAGCGCTAGGGACAGCGCTTCCGAGCAGTACTTC.

The V and J genes are TRBV11-3 and TRBJ1-2; 7 bases are a match to TRBD1. Germline values: CDR1 SGHNT, CDR2 YENEEA. Losses at the gene ends were 4 bases for V and 8 bases for J; bases not matched to a gene: 7. CDR3 length equals 13 residues. Here the CDR3 DNA reads TGTGCCAGCAGCTCTATGGGACAGCTAGGCTACACCTTC. Protein: CASSSMGQLGYTF.

J is TRBJ1-3 and V is TRBV3-1 (or the pseudogene TRBV3-2); D unclear. The V gene lost 8 bases and the J gene lost 3 bases, with 23 bases spanning the gap. Germline CDR1 LGHDT, CDR2 YNNKEL (reference sequence). CDR3 length equals 17 residues. As DNA, the CDR3 is TGTGCCAGCGGCCCCGGATTAGGCAGAGTGTTTGGAAACACCATATATTTT. Its protein is CASGPGLGRVFGNTIYF.

The V call is TRBV10-2, the J call TRBJ2-1; TRBD2 aligns across 10 bases. The trim removed 4 bases at V and 7 bases at J, leaving 4 bases unmatched. The CDR3 extends over 14 amino acids. Germline CDR1 reads WSHSY; CDR2 reads SAAADI. DNA for the CDR3: TGCGCCAGCAGTGCTAGCGGGGGCCGAAATGAGCAGTTCTTC. Encoded protein: CASSASGGRNEQFF.